Below, 20 T cell receptor beta chains from the same sample are listed, as sequenced in a study of blood T cell repertoires in COVID-19. TCRdb's table, derived via immunoSEQ multiplex PCR, lists solely in-frame clones and lacks some. The sample yields around 250,000 clones, over 75% seen once. Sequences were obtained from peripheral blood. Receptors were obtained from a human donor in a cohort sampled during active COVID-19.

CDR3 coding DNA: TGTGCCAGCAGCTTAGTTGGGACTCAAGTCGCCTACGAGCAGTACTTC. Encoded protein: CASSLVGTQVAYEQYF. The chain uses TRBV7-9 and TRBJ2-7, with D maybe TRBD2 (6 bases). The CDR3 runs 16 residues. V was trimmed by 1 base and J by 2 bases, leaving 15 bases between them. The germline V gene encodes CDR1 SEHNR and CDR2 FQNEAQ (reference sequence).

V is TRBV19 and J is TRBJ2-7, with 11 nucleotides matching TRBD2. The CDR3 length is 14 residues. V was clipped by 8 bases and J by 0 bases; unmatched bases: 3. Germline V lookup: CDR1 LNHDA, CDR2 SQIVND (reference sequence). The CDR3 region is CASSGTSGSYEQYF. The CDR3 DNA sequence: TGTGCCAGTTCCGGGACTAGCGGCTCCTACGAGCAGTACTTC.

Regarding this clone: The junction and the germline gene differ at one end; a read error may be behind it. The rearrangement uses TRBV7-8 and TRBJ1-4; D might be TRBD1 (6 bases). The CDR3 covers 12 residues. Germline V gene data show CDR1 as SGHVS and CDR2 as FQNEAQ. The CDR3 is CASSLSSGTINF. CDR3 coding DNA: TGTGCCAGCAGCTTAAGTTCCGGGACAATAAACTTT.

The chain joins TRBV7-2 to TRBJ2-7, with 8 bases fitting TRBD2. Germline V lookup: CDR1 SGHTA, CDR2 FQGNSA. This CDR3 region has 18 residues. V lost 1 base to trimming and J lost 3 bases; unmatched junction nucleotides: 14. The CDR3 coding sequence is TGTGCCAGCAGCTTAGTTGCCCCGGTAGCGGGGAGCCTCTACGAGCAGTACTTC. Residues: CASSLVAPVAGSLYEQYF.

This clone appeared a few times. V and J are TRBV19 and TRBJ2-6, with a weak D call TRBD1 (6 bases). The CDR3 contains 14 residues. The germline gives CDR1 LNHDA, CDR2 SQIVND (reference sequence). The V gene lost 7 bases and the J gene lost 2 bases, with 9 bases spanning the gap. CDR3 nucleotides: TGTGCCAGTACCACAGGGCCTGGGGCCAACGTCCTGACTTTC. Translated, it gives CASTTGPGANVLTF.

This sequence joins TRBV19 and TRBJ2-3; no reliable D call. The germline gives CDR1 LNHDA, CDR2 SQIVND (reference sequence). This CDR3 comprises 14 residues. Trimming took 2 bases from V and 6 from J, leaving 12 bases between them. The CDR3 sequence: CASSISASRDTQYF. The CDR3 DNA sequence: TGTGCCAGTAGTATATCTGCTTCGCGGGATACGCAGTATTTT.

The genes are TRBV6-2 or TRBV6-3 and TRBJ2-7, with 8 bases matching TRBD2. The ends lost 6 bases at V and 0 bases at J; junction bases unmatched: 4. Looked up from germline, CDR1 is MNHEY and CDR2 is SVGEGT. CDR3 length equals 14 residues. The CDR3 region is CASSRTSSSYEQYF. CDR3 in DNA: TGTGCCAGCAGCCGGACTAGCTCCTCCTACGAGCAGTACTTC.

The chain combines TRBV6-6 with TRBJ2-7, with TRBD1 matching over 7 bases. Per the germline V gene, CDR1 is MNHNY and CDR2 is SVGAGI (reference sequence). V lost 10 bases to trimming and J lost 2 bases; unmatched junction nucleotides: 5. CDR3 length: 12 amino acids. CDR3 nucleotides: TGTGCCAACCGACAGGGCCCCTACGAGCAGTACTTC. It translates to CANRQGPYEQYF.

V usage is TRBV30 and J usage is TRBJ2-1; 12 positions match TRBD2. Per germline, CDR1 GTSNPN and CDR2 SVGIG (reference sequence). The CDR3 runs 16 residues. Unmatched junction bases numbered 7, after V lost 3 bases and J lost 4 bases. The CDR3, as DNA: TGTGCCTGGAGGCGCGGCGGACTAGCGGGATACAATGAGCAGTTCTTC. It is translated as CAWRRGGLAGYNEQFF.

V and J are TRBV5-4 and TRBJ2-1; D is unresolved. CDR1 is SGHNT and CDR2 is YYREEE in the germline V gene (reference sequence). Trimming took off 2 bases at V and 1 base at J, with 7 bases between the two ends. The CDR3 runs 14 residues. The CDR3 region has the DNA TGTGCCAGCAGCTTAAGAGGATCCTACAATGAGCAGTTCTTC. As protein: CASSLRGSYNEQFF.

The V gene is TRBV7-3, the J gene TRBJ2-7; 9 bases are a match to TRBD1. The CDR3 totals 14 residues. V trimming: 5 bases; J trimming: 5 bases; junction bases outside the gene matches: 7. In germline, CDR1 is SGHTA, CDR2 FQGTGA. This chain's CDR3 is CASSPTGGLDEQYF. For the CDR3, the DNA is TGTGCCAGCAGCCCGACAGGGGGTTTGGACGAGCAGTACTTC.

This rearrangement joins TRBV7-9 to TRBJ2-3; 14 bases line up with TRBD2. Germline lookup yields CDR1 SEHNR and CDR2 FQNEAQ (reference sequence). V gave up 5 bases and J gave up 2 bases; unmatched junction bases: 9. This CDR3 has 18 residues. The CDR3: CASSRLAGGPYVTDTQYF. In nucleotides, the CDR3 is TGTGCCAGCAGCCGACTAGCGGGGGGGCCCTATGTCACAGATACGCAGTATTTT.

The CDR3 loop reads CASSQRGTGAYEQYF. CDR3 nucleotides: TGTGCCAGCAGCCAACGGGGGACAGGTGCCTACGAGCAGTACTTC. The chain links TRBV2 to TRBJ2-7; TRBD1 aligns across 8 bases. Trimming at V came to 6 bases and at J to 2 bases, leaving 9 bases not matched to a gene. Germline V CDR1 and CDR2: SNHLY, FYNNEI. This CDR3 region has 15 residues.

The J gene is TRBJ2-7, the V gene TRBV13; 10 nucleotides line up with TRBD1. After removal of 0 bases from V and 2 bases from J, the junction contained 1 base not matched to a gene. Germline lookup yields CDR1 PRHDT and CDR2 FYEKMQ (reference sequence). The CDR3 spans 15 residues. The DNA for the CDR3 is TGTGCCAGCAGCTTAGGGGACAGGGGGACCTACGAGCAGTACTTC. Translated: CASSLGDRGTYEQYF.

V usage is TRBV28 and J usage is TRBJ2-7; 11 positions match TRBD2. This CDR3 spans 16 amino acids. Unmatched junction bases numbered 13, after V lost 5 bases and J lost 7 bases. CDR1 is MDHEN and CDR2 is SYDVKM in the germline V gene. The CDR3 DNA is TGTGCCAGCAGTCGGAACTTAGCGGGGGGGAGGAGAGAGCAGTACTTC. Translated: CASSRNLAGGRREQYF.

This clone was found many times. This rearrangement joins TRBV3-1 (or the pseudogene TRBV3-2) to TRBJ2-5; weak D call: TRBD1 (5 bases). The CDR3 sequence is 13 residues long. Deletions cut 0 bases from V and 9 bases from J, with 11 bases between. The V gene's germline CDR1 is LGHDT and CDR2 YNNKEL (reference sequence). CDR3 DNA: TGTGCCAGCAGCCAAGATCAGGGTAGGGCCCAGTACTTC. Translated, it gives CASSQDQGRAQYF.

The chain joins TRBV10-3 to TRBJ1-6; 7 nucleotides match TRBD1. Trimming at V came to 11 bases and at J to 4 bases, leaving 20 bases not matched to a gene. The CDR3 sequence is 18 residues long. In germline, CDR1 is ENHRY, CDR2 SYGVKD. CDR3 DNA sequence: TGTGCCCTCCCCCCACTTAAGGGGGCATCCTCTTATAATTCACCCCTCCACTTT. Translating gives CALPPLKGASSYNSPLHF.

J is TRBJ1-2 and V is TRBV30; 10 bases are shared with TRBD1. The CDR3 spans 13 residues. Per germline, CDR1 GTSNPN and CDR2 SVGIG (reference sequence). V shed 0 bases, J shed 8 bases, and the junction held 3 bases outside the gene matches. DNA for the CDR3: TGTGCCTGGAGTGTAGGGACAGGGGACGGCTACACCTTC. Protein: CAWSVGTGDGYTF.

The rearrangement links TRBV4-1 to TRBJ2-1, with 10 bases matching TRBD1. V trimming: 4 bases; J trimming: 8 bases; junction bases outside the gene matches: 11. This CDR3 is built from 16 residues. Germline CDR1 reads MGHRA; CDR2 reads YSYEKL. The CDR3: CASSLQGTGASDEQFF. The CDR3 DNA reads as TGCGCCAGCAGCCTGCAGGGGACAGGGGCTTCAGATGAGCAGTTCTTC.

This chain uses TRBV11-2 with TRBJ2-7, with D possibly matching TRBD1 (5 bases). This CDR3 has 13 residues. V was trimmed by 1 base and J by 2 bases, leaving 6 bases between them. Germline CDR1 is SGHAT and CDR2 is FQNNGV. The CDR3 region is CASSLGRAYEQYF. CDR3 sequence (DNA): TGTGCCAGCAGCTTAGGCAGGGCCTACGAGCAGTACTTC. Filled out from reference TRBV11-2 and TRBJ2-7, the complete variable domain reads EAGVAQSPRYKIIEKRQSVAFWCNPISGHATLYWYQQILGQGPKLLIQFQNNGVVDDSQLPKDRFSAERLKGVDSTLKIQPAKLEDSAVYLCASSLGRAYEQYFGPGTRLTVT.